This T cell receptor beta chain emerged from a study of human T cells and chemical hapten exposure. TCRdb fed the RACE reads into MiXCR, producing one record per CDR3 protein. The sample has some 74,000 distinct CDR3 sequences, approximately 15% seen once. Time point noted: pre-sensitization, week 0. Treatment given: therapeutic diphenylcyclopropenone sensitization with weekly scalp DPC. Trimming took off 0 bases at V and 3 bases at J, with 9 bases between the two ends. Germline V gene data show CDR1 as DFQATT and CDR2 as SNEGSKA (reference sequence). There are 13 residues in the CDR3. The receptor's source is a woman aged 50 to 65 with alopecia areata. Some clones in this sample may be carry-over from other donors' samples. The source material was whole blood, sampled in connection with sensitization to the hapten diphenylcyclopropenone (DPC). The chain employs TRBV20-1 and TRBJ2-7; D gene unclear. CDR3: CSARDAGFYEQYF. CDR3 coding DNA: TGCAGTGCTAGAGATGCAGGATTCTACGAGCAGTACTTC.